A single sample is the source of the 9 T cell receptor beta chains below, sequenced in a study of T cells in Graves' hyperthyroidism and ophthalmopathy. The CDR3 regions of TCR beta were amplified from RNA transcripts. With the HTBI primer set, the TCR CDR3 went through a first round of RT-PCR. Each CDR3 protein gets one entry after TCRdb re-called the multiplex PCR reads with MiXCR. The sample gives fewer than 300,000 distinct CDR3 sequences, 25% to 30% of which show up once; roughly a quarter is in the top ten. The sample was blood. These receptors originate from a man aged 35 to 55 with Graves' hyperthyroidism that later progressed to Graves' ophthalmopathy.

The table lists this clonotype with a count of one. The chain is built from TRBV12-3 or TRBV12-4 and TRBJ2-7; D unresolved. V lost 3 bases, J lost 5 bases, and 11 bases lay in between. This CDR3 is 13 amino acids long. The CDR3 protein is CASSFLGTHEQYF. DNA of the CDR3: TGTGCCAGCAGTTTCCTAGGAACCCACGAGCAGTACTTC.

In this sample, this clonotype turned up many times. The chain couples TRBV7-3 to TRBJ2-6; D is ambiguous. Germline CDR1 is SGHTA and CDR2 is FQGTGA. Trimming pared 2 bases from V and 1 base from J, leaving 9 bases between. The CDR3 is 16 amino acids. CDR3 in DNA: TGTGCCAGCAGCTTACCAGGAGTTTCTGGGGCCAACGTCCTGACTTTC. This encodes CASSLPGVSGANVLTF.

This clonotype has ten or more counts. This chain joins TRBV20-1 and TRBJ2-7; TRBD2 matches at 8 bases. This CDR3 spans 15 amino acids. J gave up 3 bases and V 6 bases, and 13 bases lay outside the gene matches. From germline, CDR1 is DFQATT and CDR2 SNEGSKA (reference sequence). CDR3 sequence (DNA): TGCAGTGCAGAACCGGGACGGGGGGGTAGCTACGAGCAGTACTTC. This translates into CSAEPGRGGSYEQYF.

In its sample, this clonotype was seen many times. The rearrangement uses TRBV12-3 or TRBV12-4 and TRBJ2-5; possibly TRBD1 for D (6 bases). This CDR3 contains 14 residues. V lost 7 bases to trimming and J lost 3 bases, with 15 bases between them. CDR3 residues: CASNNRASEETQYF. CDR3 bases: TGTGCCAGCAACAACAGGGCTTCTGAAGAGACCCAGTACTTC.

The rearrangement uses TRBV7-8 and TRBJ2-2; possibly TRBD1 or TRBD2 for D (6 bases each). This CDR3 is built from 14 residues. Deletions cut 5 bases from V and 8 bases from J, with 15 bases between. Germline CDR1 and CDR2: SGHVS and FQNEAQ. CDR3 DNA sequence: TGTGCCAGCAGCCGACAGGTGGAGGGAGGGGAGCTGTTTTTT. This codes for CASSRQVEGGELFF.

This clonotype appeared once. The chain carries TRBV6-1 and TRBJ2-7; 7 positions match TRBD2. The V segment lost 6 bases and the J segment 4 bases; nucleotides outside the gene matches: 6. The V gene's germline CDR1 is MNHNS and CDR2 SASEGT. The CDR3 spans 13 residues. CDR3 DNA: TGTGCCAGCAGGTCCACGGGGGGTTACGAGCAGTACTTC. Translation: CASRSTGGYEQYF.

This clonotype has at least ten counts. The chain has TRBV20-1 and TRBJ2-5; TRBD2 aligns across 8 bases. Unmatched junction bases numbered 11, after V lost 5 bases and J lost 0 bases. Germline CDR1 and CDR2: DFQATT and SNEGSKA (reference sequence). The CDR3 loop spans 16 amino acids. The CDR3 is CSARPLLAVHQETQYF. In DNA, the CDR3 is TGCAGTGCTCGACCATTACTAGCGGTACACCAAGAGACCCAGTACTTC.

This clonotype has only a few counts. CDR3 coding DNA: TGTGCCAGCAGCCACAGTGGAAGCAATCAGCCCCAGCATTTT. Translated: CASSHSGSNQPQHF. The rearrangement links TRBV12-3 or TRBV12-4 to TRBJ1-5; D is uncertain. Trimming removed 6 bases from V and 1 base from J, with 10 bases in between. The CDR3 extends over 14 amino acids.

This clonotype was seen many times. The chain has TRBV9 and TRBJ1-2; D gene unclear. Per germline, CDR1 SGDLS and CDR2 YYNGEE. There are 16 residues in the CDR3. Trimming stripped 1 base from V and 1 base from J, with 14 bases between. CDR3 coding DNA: TGTGCCAGCAGCGTATCCTGGGTGGGCTTTAACTATGGCTACACCTTC. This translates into CASSVSWVGFNYGYTF.